This TCR beta chain was recovered during a study of CD8 T cells in Susac syndrome. RNA in amounts of 0.5 to 1 ug was reverse transcribed with random hexamers. TCRdb reanalysed the immunoSEQ multiplex PCR reads using MiXCR and keeps one entry per CDR3 protein. The table shows about 180,000 distinct CDR3 sequences, with 85% to 95% occurring only once. Germline V CDR1 and CDR2: MDHEN, SYDVKM. The CDR3 sequence is 14 residues long. The V end lost 1 base, the J end lost 2 bases, and 8 bases lay between the germline ends. V usage is TRBV28 and J usage is TRBJ2-5; D gene unclear. The sequenced sample was CD4+ T cells from PBMCs. The receptor comes from a human donor with Susac syndrome. In DNA form, the CDR3 reads TGTGCCAGCAGTTTATCGGGCAGACAAGAGACCCAGTACTTC. Amino acids: CASSLSGRQETQYF.